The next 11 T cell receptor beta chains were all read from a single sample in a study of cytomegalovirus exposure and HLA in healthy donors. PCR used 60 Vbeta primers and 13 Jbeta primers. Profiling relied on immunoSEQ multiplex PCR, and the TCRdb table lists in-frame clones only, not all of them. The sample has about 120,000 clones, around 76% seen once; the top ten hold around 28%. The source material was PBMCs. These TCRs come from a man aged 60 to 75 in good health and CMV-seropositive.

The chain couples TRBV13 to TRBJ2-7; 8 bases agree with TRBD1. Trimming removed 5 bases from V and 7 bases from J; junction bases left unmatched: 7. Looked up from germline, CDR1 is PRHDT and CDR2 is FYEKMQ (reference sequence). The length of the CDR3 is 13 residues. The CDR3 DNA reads TGTGCCAGCAGCCCGGACAGGGTGGGAGAGCAGTACTTC. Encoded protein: CASSPDRVGEQYF.

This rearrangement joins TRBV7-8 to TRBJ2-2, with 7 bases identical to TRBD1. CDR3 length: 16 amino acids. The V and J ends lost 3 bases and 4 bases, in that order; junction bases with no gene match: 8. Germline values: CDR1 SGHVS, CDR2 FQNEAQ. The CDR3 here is CASSLKGGAGTGELFF. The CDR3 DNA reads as TGTGCCAGCAGCTTGAAAGGGGGCGCGGGCACCGGGGAGCTGTTTTTT.

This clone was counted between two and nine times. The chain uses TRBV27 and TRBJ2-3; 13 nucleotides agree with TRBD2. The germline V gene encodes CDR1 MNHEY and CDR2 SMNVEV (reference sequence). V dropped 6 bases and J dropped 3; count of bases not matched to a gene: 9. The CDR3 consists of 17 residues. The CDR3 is CASRGGLAGLPTDTQYF. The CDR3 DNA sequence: TGTGCCAGCAGGGGGGGACTAGCGGGACTGCCTACAGATACGCAGTATTTT.

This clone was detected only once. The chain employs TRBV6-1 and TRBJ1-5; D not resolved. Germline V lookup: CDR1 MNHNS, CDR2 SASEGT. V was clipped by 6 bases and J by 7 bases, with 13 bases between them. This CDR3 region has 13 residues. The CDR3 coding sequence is TGTGCCAGCAGCAATCATGGGCCCCAGCCCCAGCATTTT. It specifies CASSNHGPQPQHF.

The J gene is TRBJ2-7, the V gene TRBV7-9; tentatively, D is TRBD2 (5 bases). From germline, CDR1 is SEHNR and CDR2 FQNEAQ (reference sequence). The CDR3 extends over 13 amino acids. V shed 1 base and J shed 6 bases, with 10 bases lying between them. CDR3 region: CASSLGARGEQYF. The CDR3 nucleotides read TGTGCCAGCAGCTTAGGGGCCCGGGGCGAGCAGTACTTC.

CDR3 coding DNA: TGTGCCAGCAGAAGCGGGGGACTAGCGGGAGCAGATGAGCAGTTCTTC. It yields the protein CASRSGGLAGADEQFF. The rearrangement uses TRBV28 and TRBJ2-1; 14 bases fit TRBD2. V shed 6 bases, J shed 8 bases, and the junction held 9 bases outside the gene matches. CDR1 is MDHEN, CDR2 SYDVKM, per germline. This CDR3 spans 16 amino acids.

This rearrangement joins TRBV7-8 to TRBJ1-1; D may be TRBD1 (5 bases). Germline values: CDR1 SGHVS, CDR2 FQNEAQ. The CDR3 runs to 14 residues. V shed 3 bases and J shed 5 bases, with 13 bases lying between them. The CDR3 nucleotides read TGTGCCAGCAGCTTGGGTCCCGGGGGGACTGAAGCTTTCTTT. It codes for CASSLGPGGTEAFF.

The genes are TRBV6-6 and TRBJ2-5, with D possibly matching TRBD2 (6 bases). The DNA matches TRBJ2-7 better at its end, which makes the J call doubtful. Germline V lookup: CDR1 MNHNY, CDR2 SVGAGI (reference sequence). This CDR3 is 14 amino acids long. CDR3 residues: CASSPPGEIYEQYF. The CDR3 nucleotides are TGTGCCAGCAGTCCTCCGGGGGAGATCTACGAGCAGTACTTC.

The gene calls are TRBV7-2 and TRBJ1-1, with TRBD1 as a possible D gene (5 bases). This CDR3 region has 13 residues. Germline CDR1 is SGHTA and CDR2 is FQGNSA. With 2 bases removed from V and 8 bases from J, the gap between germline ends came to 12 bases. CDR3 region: CASSLSLGREAFF. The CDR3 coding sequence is TGTGCCAGCAGCTTATCGCTGGGGCGGGAAGCTTTCTTT.

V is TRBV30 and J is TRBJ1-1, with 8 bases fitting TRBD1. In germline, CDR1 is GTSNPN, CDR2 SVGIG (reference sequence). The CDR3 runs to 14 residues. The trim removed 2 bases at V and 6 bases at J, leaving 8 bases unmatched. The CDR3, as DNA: TGTGCCTGGAGTCACAGGGGGGTCGGGGCTGAAGCTTTCTTT. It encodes CAWSHRGVGAEAFF.

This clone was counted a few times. The CDR3 protein is CASSQDFPRGQGYTF. CDR3 nucleotide sequence: TGTGCCAGCAGCCAAGATTTCCCCAGGGGGCAGGGCTACACCTTC. V and J are TRBV4-2 and TRBJ1-2; 8 bases align to TRBD1. This CDR3 spans 15 amino acids. Germline-derived CDR1 and CDR2 are LGHNA and YNFKEQ. Trimming took 0 bases from V and 8 from J; bases not matched to a gene: 8.